A single sample is the source of the 5 T cell receptor beta chains below, sequenced in a study of beta chain features in type 1 diabetes. Every bit of the isolated RNA underwent reverse transcription, so sequencing read expressed TCRB transcripts. Profiled with immunoSEQ multiplex PCR; TCRdb holds only in-frame clones, not every one. The sample lists hundreds of thousands of clones; 13% to 15% were seen once. Sequencing was performed on central memory CD4+ T cells from blood. Source of these receptors: a man aged 30-40 years in good health.

This clone showed up just a few times. The chain's CDR3 is CATSTVRETQYF. The CDR3 bases are TGTGCCACCTCGACAGTAAGAGAGACCCAGTACTTC. V is TRBV7-9 and J is TRBJ2-5; maybe TRBD1 (5 bases). Germline CDR1 and CDR2: SEHNR and FQNEAQ (reference sequence). Trimming left V 10 bases short and J 4 bases short, with 13 bases between. The CDR3 runs 12 residues.

This clone was seen at least ten times. The V and J genes are TRBV10-1 and TRBJ2-2; D possibly matches TRBD1 or TRBD2 (6 bases each). The CDR3 has 16 amino acids. The ends were cut back, 1 base at V and 5 bases at J, with 14 bases in the middle. CDR1 and CDR2 (germline): WNHNN, SYGVQD (reference sequence). The DNA for the CDR3 is TGCGCCAGCAGTGAGTTTAGGGGGAGCGGGACCGGGGAGCTGTTTTTT. It is translated as CASSEFRGSGTGELFF.

The chain has TRBV6-5 and TRBJ1-1, with 9 nucleotides matching TRBD1. This CDR3 comprises 16 residues. Germline assignment: CDR1 MNHEY and CDR2 SVGAGI. V lost 2 bases and J lost 4; bases outside the gene matches: 8. CDR3 sequence reads: CASSYTGTGRVTEAFF. DNA for the CDR3: TGTGCCAGCAGTTACACCGGGACAGGGCGAGTCACTGAAGCTTTCTTT.

This chain uses TRBV7-2 with TRBJ1-5; D not resolved. Germline CDR1 SGHTA, CDR2 FQGNSA. CDR3 length: 14 residues. With 0 bases removed from V and 5 bases from J, the gap between germline ends came to 8 bases. Here the CDR3 reads CASSLALGYQPQHF. Written as DNA, the CDR3 is TGTGCCAGCAGCTTAGCTCTGGGGTATCAGCCCCAGCATTTT.

The chain uses TRBV4-3 and TRBJ1-5, with D unresolved. Between the trimmed V and J ends, which lost 0 bases and 7 bases, there was a span of 13 bases. Germline V gene lookup returns CDR1 LGHNA and CDR2 YSLEER. The CDR3 sequence is 15 residues long. The CDR3 DNA is TGCGCCAGCAGCCAAGAACAGTCGGGATGGCAGCCCCAGCATTTT. Translation gives CASSQEQSGWQPQHF.